This T cell receptor beta chain was found in a study of blood T cell repertoires in COVID-19. Whole-study context: PBMCs, B-cell-depleted T cells, or T cells provided the cDNA or gDNA that made up the material.

The CDR3 has 13 residues. Germline CDR1 reads SGDLS; CDR2 reads YYNGEE. V lost 2 bases to trimming and J lost 3 bases; unmatched junction nucleotides: 1. Note on this clone: Other DNA sequences in the sample encode the same CDR3.

This table comes from immunoSEQ multiplex PCR, and its TCRdb copy is limited to in-frame clones, with some not included. The data contain more than 150,000 clones, 90% of them singletons. The specimen was peripheral blood. The chain employs TRBV9 and TRBJ2-5; 7 bases fit TRBD2. The TCR comes from a man between 50 and 59 years old with acute or convalescent COVID-19. CDR3 bases: TGTGCCAGCAGCGTTGGGGGGGAAGAGACCCAGTACTTC. Its protein is CASSVGGEETQYF.